This TCR beta chain was sequenced in a study of T-cell memory formation after mild COVID-19. General study points: Balance between CD4 and CD8 was seen in clones contracting day 15 to 85, and a CD4+ lean was seen in later expanders. Whether second-wave clones peaking at day 37 were SARS-CoV-2 specific went unconfirmed. Some responding clones appeared in pre-infection memory, suggesting cross-reactive memory joined.

As to this clonotype: Antigen unknown.

TCRdb passed the 5' RACE reads through MiXCR, listing each CDR3 protein once. The repertoire holds hundreds of thousands of distinct CDR3 sequences, 20% to 25% seen once, with roughly 23% in the top ten. The V segment lost 7 bases and the J segment 3 bases; nucleotides outside the gene matches: 5. The CDR3 runs 14 residues. Per germline, CDR1 MDHEN and CDR2 SYDVKM. The chain has TRBV28 and TRBJ2-2; TRBD2 matches at 7 bases. The specimen sequenced was PBMCs or a T cell subset sorted from them (not recorded which). This receptor was taken from a man aged 18 to 29 who had mild COVID-19 (a few samples of this study predate the infection). Cell type and time point are not known. Written as DNA, the CDR3 is TGTGCCAGCATCCCAGCGGGGTACACCGGGGAGCTGTTTTTT. Amino acids: CASIPAGYTGELFF.